This entry concerns a single TCR beta chain. What this receptor recognizes is not known. No base qualities exist here, and no much larger clone lies one base off it. One collaborating source in Seattle enrolled patients while the patients were actively infected and followed the patients over time throughout the course of disease. Whole blood was collected in K2EDTA tubes by collaborating institutions according to the institutions' own protocols. For TCRbeta analysis, collaborators shipped samples as frozen whole blood, isolated PBMCs, or DNA extracted from either of those sample types. TCRbeta CDR3 regions were amplified from genomic DNA using the immunoSEQ Assay, a bias-controlled multiplex PCR. The original pipeline was this. Within the assay, amplification of reference gene primers was used to estimate how many nucleated cells each sample contained. To quantify the absolute abundance of each unique TCRbeta CDR3 rearrangement, sequence reads were collapsed and filtered. For each sample, productive Simpson clonality was calculated as the square root of Simpson's diversity index over productive rearrangements. Entries here come from immuneACCESS through TCRdb and include only in-frame sequences with V and J called. Some clones fail to appear in such tables; in the studies checked, an unresolved V gene covers under half of the shortfall, and the cause of the remainder is unknown. V and J calls and clone size are as listed in that table; D and trimming were resolved from the DNA. Across this sample there are 210,000 or so clones, with 83% seen only once. In total, the top ten clones hold roughly 1.3% of the sample.

This record belongs to a study of blood T cell repertoires in COVID-19 (dated by TCRdb to the early 2020s). Broadly, across the study: Samples from collaborators originated in the United States, Italy and Spain and spanned both the acute and convalescent phases of COVID-19. The prospective study material was composed of cDNA or gDNA derived from T cells, B-cell-depleted T cells, or PBMCs. The dataset comprised deeply sampled blood TCRbeta repertoires from subjects exposed to, actively infected with, or recovered from COVID-19. The repertoires were made available in a free public database intended to serve as a resource for research on the immune response to SARS-CoV-2. The samples were drawn from two sources: the first 160 participants of the ongoing ImmuneRACE study, and 1,254 subjects contributed by 6 global collaborators. Nearly every sample came with metadata listing a de-identified subject ID, COVID-19 status, age in years and sex. Where available, HLA class I and class II types were taken from metadata supplied by the sample provider and were not determined by assay-based typing.

The CDR3 sequence holds 15 residues, the cysteine and phenylalanine included. Only the CDR3 region is kept as DNA, spanning 45 bases read in frame from base 1. Via the germline V gene (reference sequence), CDR1 is LNHDA and CDR2 SQIVND. V drops 4 bases and J drops 4 bases, leaving 15 bases in between. What the work shows at the level of the full study, not this receptor alone: The amount of clinical and demographic metadata varied by source and participant and was provided uncurated.

This receptor was taken from a woman younger than 45 with COVID-19, enrolled during active disease. The chain joins TRBV19 to TRBJ2-3; matching of 5 bases hints at TRBD2 as the D gene. Sequenced input: peripheral blood. The CDR3 protein is CASSREWWSPDTQYF. The nucleotides read TGTGCCAGTAGTAGGGAGTGGTGGTCCCCAGATACGCAGTATTTT.